This T cell receptor (beta chain) was obtained from a study of blood T cell repertoires in COVID-19. Turning to the study itself: Whether acute or convalescent, the COVID-19 samples came from the United States, Italy and Spain. In each case, the material was cDNA or gDNA derived from T cells, B-cell-depleted T cells, or PBMCs.

Original processing notes: From reference gene primer amplification, estimates of nucleated cell counts were derived. Measured with immunoSEQ multiplex PCR; TCRdb has only the in-frame clones, and not every one. V and J calls and clone size are those listed in that table; D and trimming were worked out from the DNA. The repertoire holds 100,000 to 150,000 clones, with approximately 84% as singletons. V lost 5 bases, J lost 2 bases, and 16 bases lay in between. CDR1 and CDR2 from the germline V gene are SGHRS and YFSETQ. The CDR3 runs to 15 residues. The sample comprised peripheral blood. This TCR was sampled from a woman aged 60-70 years with acute or convalescent COVID-19. This sequence joins TRBV5-1 and TRBJ2-5; D not certain. The CDR3: CASSWSLAVQETQYF. CDR3 in DNA: TGCGCCAGCAGTTGGAGTTTGGCAGTACAAGAGACCCAGTACTTC.